A single sample gave rise to the 14 T cell receptor beta chains below, sequenced in a study of cytomegalovirus exposure and HLA in healthy donors. Amplification used 60 Vbeta primers and 13 Jbeta primers. Assay: immunoSEQ multiplex PCR; the TCRdb copy retains only in-frame clones and omits some. This sample has about 160,000 clones, with 82% found just once. The sequencing input was PBMCs. Every receptor here comes from a girl aged 5 to 17 in good health and CMV-seropositive.

This chain uses TRBV28 with TRBJ1-5; D ambiguous. Germline loops: CDR1 MDHEN, CDR2 SYDVKM. The CDR3 is made up of 15 amino acids. Trimming shortened V by 1 base and J by 0 bases, and 7 bases separated the two germline ends. The CDR3 loop is CASSLFQDSNQPQHF. CDR3 in DNA: TGTGCCAGCAGTTTATTCCAGGATAGCAATCAGCCCCAGCATTTT.

The J gene is TRBJ2-7, the V gene TRBV11-2, with 9 bases matching TRBD1. Per germline, CDR1 SGHAT and CDR2 FQNNGV. The CDR3 totals 13 residues. The V and J ends lost 5 bases and 5 bases, in that order; junction bases with no gene match: 4. CDR3 nucleotide sequence: TGTGCCAGCAGCCGGGACAGGGACCACGAGCAGTACTTC. Translating gives CASSRDRDHEQYF. Full variable domain (missing parts from reference TRBV11-2 and TRBJ2-7): EAGVAQSPRYKIIEKRQSVAFWCNPISGHATLYWYQQILGQGPKLLIQFQNNGVVDDSQLPKDRFSAERLKGVDSTLKIQPAKLEDSAVYLCASSRDRDHEQYFGPGTRLTVT.

The genes are TRBV9 and TRBJ2-2; D call uncertain. There are 14 residues in the CDR3. Trimming cost V 3 bases and J 0 bases, with 6 bases left between them. Germline values: CDR1 SGDLS, CDR2 YYNGEE. This CDR3 is CASSARTNTGELFF. The CDR3 DNA follows: TGTGCCAGCAGCGCCAGGACGAACACCGGGGAGCTGTTTTTT. Drawing the rest from reference TRBV9 and TRBJ2-2, the complete variable domain is DSGVTQTPKHLITATGQRVTLRCSPRSGDLSVYWYQQSLDQGLQFLIQYYNGEERAKGNILERFSAQQFPDLHSELNLSSLELGDSALYFCASSARTNTGELFFGEGSRLTVL.

The chain uses TRBV2 and TRBJ2-2; 8 positions agree with TRBD2. Trimming at V came to 8 bases and at J to 0 bases, leaving 2 bases not matched to a gene. Germline CDR1 and CDR2: SNHLY and FYNNEI. The CDR3 runs to 14 residues. The CDR3 spells CASGRGANTGELFF. CDR3 DNA: TGTGCCAGCGGGCGGGGGGCGAACACCGGGGAGCTGTTTTTT.

CDR3 region: CASSSLTGNYGYTF. CDR3 sequence (DNA): TGTGCCAGCTCATCCCTGACAGGCAACTATGGCTACACCTTC. V and J are TRBV18 and TRBJ1-2, with a possible D match to TRBD1 (6 bases). V gave up 5 bases and J gave up 2 bases, with 12 bases separating them. Germline loops: CDR1 KGHSH, CDR2 LQKENI. CDR3 length: 14 residues.

The chain joins TRBV27 to TRBJ2-2, with 8 bases fitting TRBD2. V was clipped by 5 bases and J by 5 bases; unmatched bases: 13. The length of the CDR3 is 17 residues. The germline CDR1 and CDR2 sequences are MNHEY and SMNVEV (reference sequence). Here the CDR3 DNA reads TGTGCCAGCAGTCCCATCTGGAAAGCGGGAGTTACCGGGGAGCTGTTTTTT. This translates into CASSPIWKAGVTGELFF.

The chain uses TRBV9 and TRBJ2-3, with 12 bases fitting TRBD2. The length of the CDR3 is 16 residues. J gave up 4 bases and V 4 bases, and 7 bases lay outside the gene matches. Germline assignment: CDR1 SGDLS and CDR2 YYNGEE. The CDR3 sequence is CASSTLAGGFSDTQYF. DNA of the CDR3: TGTGCCAGCAGCACACTAGCGGGGGGTTTTTCAGATACGCAGTATTTT.

J is TRBJ2-1 and V is TRBV5-5; TRBD1 might be the D (5 bases). The V gene lost 2 bases and the J gene lost 6 bases, with 12 bases spanning the gap. The germline V gene encodes CDR1 SGHKS and CDR2 YYEKEE (reference sequence). The CDR3 loop spans 14 amino acids. CDR3 residues: CASSLGQRSNEQFF. The CDR3 DNA is TGTGCCAGCAGCTTAGGACAAAGGTCCAATGAGCAGTTCTTC.

J is TRBJ1-4 and V is TRBV25-1; TRBD1 might be the D (5 bases). Trimming took off 3 bases at V and 2 bases at J, with 7 bases between the two ends. This CDR3 is 14 amino acids long. The germline V gene encodes CDR1 MGHDK and CDR2 SYGVNS. The CDR3 DNA follows: TGTGCCAGCAGTGACGGGGGGACTAATGAAAAACTGTTTTTT. Protein sequence: CASSDGGTNEKLFF. The full variable domain, with the rest looked up from reference TRBV25-1 and TRBJ1-4, is EADIYQTPRYLVIGTGKKITLECSQTMGHDKMYWYQQDPGMELHLIHYSYGVNSTEKGDLSSESTVSRIRTEHFPLTLESARPSHTSQYLCASSDGGTNEKLFFGSGTQLSVL.

J is TRBJ1-1 and V is TRBV7-9; D not resolved. The germline V gene encodes CDR1 SEHNR and CDR2 FQNEAQ (reference sequence). The CDR3 runs 14 residues. V shed 10 bases and J shed 0 bases, with 15 bases lying between them. CDR3 sequence: CATVSTRVNTEAFF. The CDR3 DNA reads as TGTGCCACCGTCTCGACGCGGGTGAACACTGAAGCTTTCTTT.

The gene calls are TRBV27 and TRBJ1-5; a weak D match, TRBD1 (6 bases). Deletions cut 5 bases from V and 6 bases from J, with 14 bases between. The length of the CDR3 is 14 residues. Germline values: CDR1 MNHEY, CDR2 SMNVEV (reference sequence). The CDR3 DNA is TGTGCCAGCAGTGATCTCAGGGGCACTCAGCCCCAGCATTTT. Its translation: CASSDLRGTQPQHF.

This chain joins TRBV7-3 and TRBJ1-2; TRBD1 agrees at 7 bases. The trim removed 4 bases at V and 4 bases at J, leaving 9 bases unmatched. Germline V gives CDR1 SGHTA, CDR2 FQGTGA. The CDR3 consists of 15 residues. The CDR3 bases are TGTGCCAGCAGCTCAAATACAGGGGCGGCCTATGGCTACACCTTC. This translates into CASSSNTGAAYGYTF.

This chain joins TRBV7-6 and TRBJ2-3; TRBD1 aligns across 7 bases. The CDR3 extends over 17 amino acids. The V gene's germline CDR1 is SGHVS and CDR2 FNYEAQ. J was trimmed by 0 bases and V by 3 bases; bases with no gene match: 9. The CDR3: CASSFYQTGESTDTQYF. CDR3 coding DNA: TGTGCCAGCAGCTTCTACCAAACAGGGGAAAGCACAGATACGCAGTATTTT.

About this clone: Its ends do not fully match the called genes, so a read error is possible. This sequence joins TRBV7-9 and TRBJ2-2; 7 bases are a match to TRBD2. The CDR3 is 11 residues long. Germline V gene lookup returns CDR1 SEHNR and CDR2 FQNEAQ (reference sequence). The CDR3 sequence is CASTKRLAVLF. CDR3 nucleotides: TGTGCCAGCACCAAACGGCTAGCGGTGCTTTTT.